This passage covers 27 T cell receptor beta chains from one sample sequenced in a study of shared clonotypes between healthy human individuals. Sequenced by immunoSEQ multiplex PCR; TCRdb stores in-frame clones only, minus some. The sample contains some 2 million clones, 90% to 95% of which appear only once. The specimen was naive CD4+ T cells sorted from blood. Indicated subset: CD45RA+ positively selected. These receptors were collected from a young man in good health.

The genes are TRBV14 and TRBJ1-2; D gene unclear. CDR1 is SGHDN, CDR2 FVKESK, per germline. V shed 2 bases and J shed 4 bases, with 14 bases lying between them. This CDR3 spans 15 amino acids. DNA for the CDR3: TGTGCCAGCAGCCAACCTTACCCCCCCTTCTATGGCTACACCTTC. Its protein product is CASSQPYPPFYGYTF. Looking up the rest from reference TRBV14 and TRBJ1-2 gives the full variable domain: EAGVTQFPSHSVIEKGQTVTLRCDPISGHDNLYWYRRVMGKEIKFLLHFVKESKQDESGMPNNRFLAERTGGTYSTLKVQPAELEDSGVYFCASSQPYPPFYGYTFGSGTRLTVV.

The chain joins TRBV4-1 to TRBJ2-1, with D possibly TRBD2 on 6 matching bases. CDR1 and CDR2 (germline): MGHRA, YSYEKL. Trimming cost V 0 bases and J 1 base, with 19 bases left between them. The CDR3 runs 19 residues. In nucleotides, the CDR3 is TGCGCCAGCAGCCAAGATTCCCGCCGAGGCGGGGCATCCTACAATGAGCAGTTCTTC. It specifies CASSQDSRRGGASYNEQFF.

The chain links TRBV6-6 to TRBJ1-4; 11 nucleotides line up with TRBD1. The V and J ends lost 5 bases and 6 bases, in that order; junction bases with no gene match: 5. The CDR3 covers 15 residues. Germline V lookup: CDR1 MNHNY, CDR2 SVGAGI (reference sequence). CDR3 bases: TGTGCCAGCAGTATCGGGACAGGGGGGGATGAAAAACTGTTTTTT. It specifies CASSIGTGGDEKLFF.

This clone was picked up one time. The V call is TRBV27, the J call TRBJ1-3; possibly TRBD1 for D (5 bases). This CDR3 region has 16 residues. Germline loops: CDR1 MNHEY, CDR2 SMNVEV (reference sequence). The V gene lost 6 bases and the J gene lost 2 bases, with 17 bases spanning the gap. The CDR3 nucleotides read TGTGCCAGCAGGGCTTGGGCAGGGAAGGCTGGAAACACCATATATTTT. Its protein is CASRAWAGKAGNTIYF.

As regards this clone: This may be a read error, as it is one base from a much larger clone. The CDR3 spells CASSQDVTSVGELSF. CDR3 sequence (DNA): TGCGCCAGCAGCCAAGATGTGACTAGCGTCGGGGAGCTGTCTTTT. The chain recombines TRBV4-3 with TRBJ2-2, with 8 nucleotides matching TRBD2. The CDR3 totals 15 residues. Per the germline V gene, CDR1 is LGHNA and CDR2 is YSLEER.

The chain couples TRBV7-8 to TRBJ2-3, with D perhaps assigned TRBD1 or TRBD2 (5 bases each). Trimming left V 5 bases short and J 2 bases short, with 17 bases between. The CDR3 sequence is 16 residues long. Germline CDR1 is SGHVS and CDR2 is FQNEAQ. The CDR3 region has the DNA TGTGCCAGCAGCCTTGAAGGGACCCTCCACACAGATACGCAGTATTTT. Protein: CASSLEGTLHTDTQYF.

The chain couples TRBV30 to TRBJ2-7; no definite D call. There are 14 residues in the CDR3. V shed 0 bases and J shed 0 bases, with 9 bases lying between them. Germline CDR1 GTSNPN, CDR2 SVGIG (reference sequence). The CDR3 DNA follows: TGTGCCTGGAGTGTGTTGAGGTTCTCCTACGAGCAGTACTTC. This translates into CAWSVLRFSYEQYF. Full variable domain (outside the CDR3, taken from reference TRBV30 and TRBJ2-7): SQTIHQWPATLVQPVGSPLSLECTVEGTSNPNLYWYRQAAGRGLQLLFYSVGIGQISSEVPQNLSASRPQDRQFILSSKKLLLSDSGFYLCAWSVLRFSYEQYFGPGTRLTVT.

The rearrangement joins TRBV20-1 to TRBJ2-5, with D uncertain. The CDR3 covers 11 residues. V dropped 6 bases and J dropped 4 bases, with 9 bases sitting between them. Germline-derived CDR1 and CDR2 are DFQATT and SNEGSKA (reference sequence). For the CDR3, the DNA is TGCAGTGCCCTCCCGGGAGAGACCCAGTACTTC. It is translated as CSALPGETQYF.

Of note for this clone: Other DNA sequences in the same sample also yield this CDR3. The chain is built from TRBV2 and TRBJ1-5; 8 nucleotides agree with TRBD1. The trim removed 5 bases at V and 6 bases at J, leaving 6 bases unmatched. In germline, CDR1 is SNHLY, CDR2 FYNNEI. The CDR3 is made up of 14 amino acids. The CDR3 region is CASSRQGAGQPQHF. CDR3 bases: TGTGCCAGCAGTCGGCAGGGGGCGGGTCAGCCCCAGCATTTT.

The sample holds a few counts of this clone. The genes are TRBV6-5 and TRBJ2-1; D is unresolved. The V gene lost 0 bases and the J gene lost 0 bases, with 3 bases spanning the gap. Germline-derived CDR1 and CDR2 are MNHEY and SVGAGI. CDR3 length equals 14 residues. CDR3 sequence reads: CASSYSFSYNEQFF. DNA of the CDR3: TGTGCCAGCAGTTACTCTTTCTCCTACAATGAGCAGTTCTTC.

As to this clone: Other DNA sequences in the same sample also yield this CDR3. The chain joins TRBV6-5 to TRBJ2-7; TRBD2 matches 8 bases. From germline, CDR1 is MNHEY and CDR2 SVGAGI. The CDR3 sequence is 14 residues long. V lost 8 bases and J lost 4; bases outside the gene matches: 10. CDR3 sequence: CASRPGGRLYEQYF. CDR3 in DNA: TGTGCCAGCCGACCGGGGGGGCGACTATACGAGCAGTACTTC.

The V gene is TRBV28, the J gene TRBJ1-6, with a possible D match to TRBD1 (6 bases). Germline assignment: CDR1 MDHEN and CDR2 SYDVKM. V lost 7 bases and J lost 7, with 20 bases in between. CDR3 length: 16 residues. In nucleotides, the CDR3 is TGTGCCAGCACCCGCGGGGACATTTTAAACAATTCACCCCTCCACTTT. Translating it yields CASTRGDILNNSPLHF.

The rearrangement links TRBV29-1 to TRBJ2-7; tentative D call: TRBD2 (7 bases). Germline V CDR1 and CDR2: SQVTM, ANQGSEA. The CDR3 is made up of 13 amino acids. Trimming took off 5 bases at V and 2 bases at J, with 13 bases between the two ends. CDR3 amino acids: CSVRGALTYEQYF. The CDR3 DNA reads as TGCAGCGTTCGGGGGGCTTTGACCTACGAGCAGTACTTC.

The rearrangement links TRBV10-2 to TRBJ2-7; D ambiguous. Looked up from germline, CDR1 is WSHSY and CDR2 is SAAADI. Trimming took off 4 bases at V and 2 bases at J, with 9 bases between the two ends. The CDR3 runs 13 residues. The CDR3 DNA follows: TGCGCCAGCAGTGCTCAAGCCACCTACGAGCAGTACTTC. Translated: CASSAQATYEQYF.

This chain uses TRBV11-2 with TRBJ2-3, with D unresolved. This CDR3 comprises 14 residues. Trimming cost V 3 bases and J 2 bases, with 9 bases left between them. CDR1 and CDR2 (germline): SGHAT, FQNNGV. CDR3 sequence (DNA): TGTGCCAGCAGCTTCCAAAAACCCACAGATACGCAGTATTTT. As protein: CASSFQKPTDTQYF.

The V and J genes are TRBV10-2 and TRBJ1-1; maybe TRBD1 (6 bases). The CDR3 extends over 11 amino acids. Germline CDR1 reads WSHSY; CDR2 reads SAAADI. Trimming stripped 3 bases from V and 11 bases from J, with 10 bases between. This chain's CDR3 is CASSETGRAFF. The CDR3 DNA is TGCGCCAGCAGTGAAACAGGGAGGGCTTTCTTT.

The chain links TRBV2 to TRBJ2-5, with TRBD1 as a possible D gene (5 bases). The V end was cut by 2 bases, the J end by 4 bases, with 26 bases between. CDR1 is SNHLY, CDR2 FYNNEI, per germline. This CDR3 region has 19 residues. The CDR3 DNA follows: TGTGCCAGCAGTGAATTTGTCAGTGTGGGGCAGGCCCCTCGAGAGACCCAGTACTTC. Amino acids: CASSEFVSVGQAPRETQYF.

V gene TRBV30 combines with J gene TRBJ1-5; D possibly corresponds to TRBD1 (6 bases). The germline V and J ends were trimmed by 0 bases and 6 bases, with 15 bases remaining between them. The CDR3 is 15 amino acids. Per germline, CDR1 GTSNPN and CDR2 SVGIG (reference sequence). In nucleotides, the CDR3 is TGTGCCTGGAGTGTAAATCTCGGGGGCGGTCAGCCCCAGCATTTT. Its protein is CAWSVNLGGGQPQHF. The full variable domain, rest sourced from reference TRBV30 and TRBJ1-5, is SQTIHQWPATLVQPVGSPLSLECTVEGTSNPNLYWYRQAAGRGLQLLFYSVGIGQISSEVPQNLSASRPQDRQFILSSKKLLLSDSGFYLCAWSVNLGGGQPQHFGDGTRLSIL.

As to this clone: Other DNA variants within this sample encode the same CDR3. The chain is built from TRBV6-5 and TRBJ2-1; tentatively, D is TRBD1 (6 bases). V shed 7 bases and J shed 6 bases, with 10 bases lying between them. Germline loops: CDR1 MNHEY, CDR2 SVGAGI. The CDR3 runs to 12 residues. The CDR3 DNA reads as TGTGCCAGCACCAGAGGGGGCAATGAGCAGTTCTTC. The encoded protein is CASTRGGNEQFF.

To note about this clone: This CDR3 is also generated by other DNA sequences in the sample. The chain employs TRBV5-1 and TRBJ2-1; D not resolved. Germline V lookup: CDR1 SGHRS, CDR2 YFSETQ. With 0 bases removed from V and 0 bases from J, the gap between germline ends came to 4 bases. The CDR3 is made up of 14 amino acids. The CDR3 sequence: CASSLGSSYNEQFF. The CDR3 DNA is TGCGCCAGCAGCTTGGGGTCCTCCTACAATGAGCAGTTCTTC.

The chain joins TRBV7-9 to TRBJ2-6; D uncertain. The ends were cut back, 7 bases at V and 2 bases at J, with 24 bases in the middle. Germline V lookup: CDR1 SEHNR, CDR2 FQNEAQ (reference sequence). CDR3 length equals 19 residues. CDR3: CASTPGTTYGPTGANVLTF. The DNA for the CDR3 is TGTGCCAGCACCCCGGGTACGACCTATGGTCCAACTGGGGCCAACGTCCTGACTTTC.

The rearrangement links TRBV7-9 to TRBJ1-3; 7 nucleotides agree with TRBD1. V lost 5 bases and J lost 6; bases outside the gene matches: 10. The CDR3 has 15 amino acids. The germline CDR1 and CDR2 sequences are SEHNR and FQNEAQ (reference sequence). The CDR3 protein is CASSTKQGLENTIYF. The CDR3 coding sequence is TGTGCCAGCAGCACAAAACAGGGGCTCGAAAACACCATATATTTT.

This chain connects TRBV5-1 to TRBJ2-7; 10 nucleotides align to TRBD1. The germline gives CDR1 SGHRS, CDR2 YFSETQ. Trimming took 7 bases from V and 7 from J; bases not matched to a gene: 14. The CDR3 is made up of 15 amino acids. CDR3 sequence reads: CASSHEDRGAREQYF. The CDR3, as DNA: TGCGCCAGCTCTCATGAGGACAGGGGGGCGAGGGAGCAGTACTTC.

The chain has TRBV6-1 and TRBJ1-2; D is uncertain. The CDR3 is 16 residues long. V was trimmed by 0 bases and J by 3 bases, leaving 14 bases between them. Germline loops: CDR1 MNHNS, CDR2 SASEGT. The CDR3 sequence is CASSEARFQVDYGYTF. The CDR3 bases are TGTGCCAGCAGTGAAGCGAGGTTCCAGGTCGACTATGGCTACACCTTC.

The chain couples TRBV5-1 to TRBJ1-1; a possible D gene is TRBD1 (6 bases). The length of the CDR3 is 16 residues. Trimming took 4 bases from V and 1 from J, leaving 17 bases between them. Germline CDR1 and CDR2: SGHRS and YFSETQ. CDR3 nucleotides: TGCGCCAGCAGCCAAACACCCGGGACAAAGAACACTGAAGCTTTCTTT. Amino acids: CASSQTPGTKNTEAFF. The whole variable domain, filled in from reference TRBV5-1 and TRBJ1-1, reads KAGVTQTPRYLIKTRGQQVTLSCSPISGHRSVSWYQQTPGQGLQFLFEYFSETQRNKGNFPGRFSGRQFSNSRSEMNVSTLELGDSALYLCASSQTPGTKNTEAFFGQGTRLTVV.

To note about this clone: This specimen includes other DNA sequences encoding the same CDR3. V usage is TRBV5-1 and J usage is TRBJ2-7, with 8 bases aligning to TRBD1. CDR1 is SGHRS, CDR2 YFSETQ, per germline. Trimming at V came to 0 bases and at J to 0 bases, leaving 2 bases not matched to a gene. CDR3 size: 15 residues. CDR3 nucleotide sequence: TGCGCCAGCAGCTTGGTCGGACAGGGCTCCTACGAGCAGTACTTC. Translated: CASSLVGQGSYEQYF. Combining the CDR3 with reference TRBV5-1 and TRBJ2-7 gives the whole variable domain KAGVTQTPRYLIKTRGQQVTLSCSPISGHRSVSWYQQTPGQGLQFLFEYFSETQRNKGNFPGRFSGRQFSNSRSEMNVSTLELGDSALYLCASSLVGQGSYEQYFGPGTRLTVT.

V and J are TRBV29-1 and TRBJ2-5; D remains ambiguous. The V end lost 4 bases, the J end lost 0 bases, and 3 bases lay between the germline ends. CDR3 length: 11 residues. Germline values: CDR1 SQVTM, CDR2 ANQGSEA. CDR3 DNA sequence: TGCAGCGTTGGGGACCAAGAGACCCAGTACTTC. Translating gives CSVGDQETQYF.